These 4 T cell receptor beta chains were sequenced from one sample in a study of cytomegalovirus exposure and HLA in healthy donors (dated 2017 in TCRdb). Library preparation was by the immunoSEQ multiplex PCR assay. For the multiplex PCR, a mixture combining 60 forward primers for TCR Vbeta segments and 13 reverse primers for TCR Jbeta segments was used. TCRdb re-hosts the immuneACCESS table, in-frame sequences only. Its copies lack some clones; in the studies checked, an unresolved V gene accounts for under half of them, and the cause for the rest is not known. In this sample the table shows about 220,000 clones, 82% of which occur a single time. Together, the top ten hold roughly 6% of the sample. Input material: PBMCs. All receptors derive from a man aged 35 to 55 in good health and CMV-seropositive.

The rearrangement uses TRBV5-1 and TRBJ1-1, with a weak D call TRBD1 (5 bases). V was pared by 1 base and J by 7 bases, with 8 bases between. The CDR3 has 12 amino acids. Germline V CDR1 and CDR2: SGHRS, YFSETQ. Here the CDR3 reads CASSLQGSEAFF. CDR3 nucleotide sequence: TGCGCCAGCAGCTTGCAGGGCAGTGAAGCTTTCTTT.

The chain carries TRBV12-5 and TRBJ1-4; 12 bases line up with TRBD1. CDR3 length equals 19 residues. Germline CDR1 reads LGHNT; CDR2 reads FRNRAP. J was trimmed by 6 bases and V by 3 bases; bases with no gene match: 14. CDR3 DNA: TGTGCTAGTGGTTTCCTGATCCCGGGACAGGGGGCGCCGGATGAAAAACTGTTTTTT. Protein: CASGFLIPGQGAPDEKLFF.

The chain recombines TRBV9 with TRBJ1-2, with D tentatively TRBD1 (6 bases). The CDR3 is 16 residues long. Deletions cut 3 bases from V and 0 bases from J, with 15 bases between. Looked up from germline, CDR1 is SGDLS and CDR2 is YYNGEE. The CDR3 sequence: CASSARQAQSNYGYTF. CDR3 bases: TGTGCCAGCAGCGCTCGACAGGCCCAATCTAACTATGGCTACACCTTC.

This clone came up a few times. The V gene is TRBV7-3, the J gene TRBJ2-3; 9 bases match TRBD1. Germline values: CDR1 SGHTA, CDR2 FQGTGA. The J segment lost 4 bases and the V segment lost 3 bases, leaving 5 bases of the junction unmatched. This CDR3 contains 15 residues. CDR3 in DNA: TGTGCCAGCAGCTTGGGACAGGGCGTCCCAGATACGCAGTATTTT. The encoded protein is CASSLGQGVPDTQYF.